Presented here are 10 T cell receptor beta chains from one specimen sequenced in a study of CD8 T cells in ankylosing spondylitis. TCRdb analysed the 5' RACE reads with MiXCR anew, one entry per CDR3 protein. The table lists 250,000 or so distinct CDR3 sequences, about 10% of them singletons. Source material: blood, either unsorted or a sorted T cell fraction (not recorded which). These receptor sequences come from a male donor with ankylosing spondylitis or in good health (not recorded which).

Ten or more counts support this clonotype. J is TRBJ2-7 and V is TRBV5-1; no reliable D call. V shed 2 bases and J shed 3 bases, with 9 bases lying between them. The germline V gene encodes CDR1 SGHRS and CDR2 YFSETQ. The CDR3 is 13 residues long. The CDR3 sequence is CASSFQLGYEQYF. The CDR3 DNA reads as TGCGCCAGCAGCTTCCAGCTGGGCTACGAGCAGTACTTC.

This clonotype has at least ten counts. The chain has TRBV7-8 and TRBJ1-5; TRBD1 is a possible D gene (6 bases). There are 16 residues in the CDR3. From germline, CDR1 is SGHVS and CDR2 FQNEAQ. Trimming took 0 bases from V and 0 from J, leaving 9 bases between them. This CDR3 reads CASSLAGQYSNQPQHF. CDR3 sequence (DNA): TGTGCCAGCAGCTTAGCCGGACAGTATAGCAATCAGCCCCAGCATTTT. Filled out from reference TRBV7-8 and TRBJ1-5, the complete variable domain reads GAGVSQSPRYKVAKRGQDVALRCDPISGHVSLFWYQQALGQGPEFLTYFQNEAQLDKSGLPSDRFFAERPEGSVSTLKIQRTQQEDSAVYLCASSLAGQYSNQPQHFGDGTRLSIL.

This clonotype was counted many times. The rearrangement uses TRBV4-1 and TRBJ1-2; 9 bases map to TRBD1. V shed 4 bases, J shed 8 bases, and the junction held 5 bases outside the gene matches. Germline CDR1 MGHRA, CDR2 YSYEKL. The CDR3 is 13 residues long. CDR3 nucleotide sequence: TGCGCCAGCAGCCGAAGGACAGGGGACGGCTACACCTTC. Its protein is CASSRRTGDGYTF.

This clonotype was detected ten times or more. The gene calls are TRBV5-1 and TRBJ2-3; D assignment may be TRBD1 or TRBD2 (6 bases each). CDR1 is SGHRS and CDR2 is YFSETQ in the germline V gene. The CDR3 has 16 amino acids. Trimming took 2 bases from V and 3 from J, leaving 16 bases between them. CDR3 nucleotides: TGCGCCAGCAGCTTCCCCTCGGGGGCCGCGACAGATACGCAGTATTTT. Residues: CASSFPSGAATDTQYF.

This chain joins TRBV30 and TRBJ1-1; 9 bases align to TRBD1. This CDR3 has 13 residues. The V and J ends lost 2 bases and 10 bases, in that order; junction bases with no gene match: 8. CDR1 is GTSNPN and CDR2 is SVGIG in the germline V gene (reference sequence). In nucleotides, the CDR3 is TGTGCCTGGAGTCGGGGGGACAGGGAGATAGCTTTCTTT. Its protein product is CAWSRGDREIAFF.

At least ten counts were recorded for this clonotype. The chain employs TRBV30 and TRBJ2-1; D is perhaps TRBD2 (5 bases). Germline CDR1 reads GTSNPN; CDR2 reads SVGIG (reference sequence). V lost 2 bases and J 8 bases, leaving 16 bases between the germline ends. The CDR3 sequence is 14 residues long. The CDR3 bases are TGTGCCTGGAGTTTGTGGGGAGTCCAGGATGAGCAGTTCTTC. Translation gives CAWSLWGVQDEQFF. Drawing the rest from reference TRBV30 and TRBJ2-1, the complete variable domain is SQTIHQWPATLVQPVGSPLSLECTVEGTSNPNLYWYRQAAGRGLQLLFYSVGIGQISSEVPQNLSASRPQDRQFILSSKKLLLSDSGFYLCAWSLWGVQDEQFFGPGTRLTVL.

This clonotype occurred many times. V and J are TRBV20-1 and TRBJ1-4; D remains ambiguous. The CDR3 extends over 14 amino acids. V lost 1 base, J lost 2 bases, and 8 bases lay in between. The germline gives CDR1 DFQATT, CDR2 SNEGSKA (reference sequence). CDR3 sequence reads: CSARVAGTNEKLFF. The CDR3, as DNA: TGCAGTGCTAGAGTGGCGGGGACTAATGAAAAACTGTTTTTT.

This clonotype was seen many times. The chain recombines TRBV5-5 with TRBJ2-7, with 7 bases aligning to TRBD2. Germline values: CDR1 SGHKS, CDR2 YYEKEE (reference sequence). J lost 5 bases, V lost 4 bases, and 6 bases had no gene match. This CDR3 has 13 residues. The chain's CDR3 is CASSQAGLNEQYF. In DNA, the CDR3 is TGTGCCAGCAGCCAAGCGGGGTTGAACGAGCAGTACTTC. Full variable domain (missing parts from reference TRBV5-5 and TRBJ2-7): DAGVTQSPTHLIKTRGQQVTLRCSPISGHKSVSWYQQVLGQGPQFIFQYYEKEERGRGNFPDRFSARQFPNYSSELNVNALLLGDSALYLCASSQAGLNEQYFGPGTRLTVT.

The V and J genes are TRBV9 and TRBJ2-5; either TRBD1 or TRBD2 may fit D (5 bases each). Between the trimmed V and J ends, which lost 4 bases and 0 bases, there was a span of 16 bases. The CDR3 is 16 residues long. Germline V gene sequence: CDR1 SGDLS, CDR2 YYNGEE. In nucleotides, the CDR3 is TGTGCCAGCAGCCGTTGGGGGTCCCTTTACCAAGAGACCCAGTACTTC. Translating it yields CASSRWGSLYQETQYF.

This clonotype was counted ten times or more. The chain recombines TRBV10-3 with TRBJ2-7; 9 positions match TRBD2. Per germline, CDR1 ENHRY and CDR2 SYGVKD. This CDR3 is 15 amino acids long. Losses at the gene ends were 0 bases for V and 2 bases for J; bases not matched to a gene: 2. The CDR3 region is CAISESPSGAYEQYF. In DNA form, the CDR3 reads TGTGCCATCAGTGAGTCGCCTAGCGGGGCCTACGAGCAGTACTTC.